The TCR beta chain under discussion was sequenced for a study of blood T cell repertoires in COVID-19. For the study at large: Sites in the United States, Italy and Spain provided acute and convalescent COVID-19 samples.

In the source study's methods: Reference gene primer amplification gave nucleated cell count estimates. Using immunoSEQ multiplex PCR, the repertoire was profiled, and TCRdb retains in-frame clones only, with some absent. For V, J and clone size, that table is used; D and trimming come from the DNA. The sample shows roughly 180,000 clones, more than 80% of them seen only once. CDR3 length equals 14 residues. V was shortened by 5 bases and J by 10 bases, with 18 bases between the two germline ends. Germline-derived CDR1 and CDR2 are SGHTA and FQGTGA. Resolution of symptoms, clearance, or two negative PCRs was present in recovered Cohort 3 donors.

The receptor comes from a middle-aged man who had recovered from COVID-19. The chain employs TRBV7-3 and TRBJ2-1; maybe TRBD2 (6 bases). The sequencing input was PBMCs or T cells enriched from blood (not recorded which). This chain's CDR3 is CASSPSGPGREQFF. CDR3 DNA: TGTGCCAGCAGCCCATCCGGTCCCGGGAGAGAGCAGTTCTTC.